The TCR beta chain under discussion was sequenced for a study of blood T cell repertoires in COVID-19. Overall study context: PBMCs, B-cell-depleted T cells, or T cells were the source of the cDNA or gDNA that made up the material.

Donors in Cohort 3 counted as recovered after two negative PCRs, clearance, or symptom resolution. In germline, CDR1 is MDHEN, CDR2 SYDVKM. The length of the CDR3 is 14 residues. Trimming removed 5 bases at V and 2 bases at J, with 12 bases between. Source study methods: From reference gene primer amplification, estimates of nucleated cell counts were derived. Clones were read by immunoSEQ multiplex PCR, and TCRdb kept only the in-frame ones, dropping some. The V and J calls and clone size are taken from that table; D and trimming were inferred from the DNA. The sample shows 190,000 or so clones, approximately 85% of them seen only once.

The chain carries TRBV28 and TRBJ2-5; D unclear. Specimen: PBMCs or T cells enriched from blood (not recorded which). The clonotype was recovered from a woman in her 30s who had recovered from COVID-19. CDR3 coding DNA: TGTGCCAGCAGTCACTACGAAAAACAAGAGACCCAGTACTTC. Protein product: CASSHYEKQETQYF.